This T cell receptor (beta chain) was obtained from a study of T cell responses to AZD1222 COVID-19 vaccine. Findings of the study overall: CD4 TCRs associated with vaccination spanned spike, dominating at 160-218 and 743-854. Mostly white British, mostly female donors; authors suggested clonal diversity may be underestimated.

The germline CDR1 and CDR2 sequences are DFQATT and SNEGSKA (reference sequence). J lost 5 bases, V lost 3 bases, and 8 bases had no gene match. The CDR3 extends over 14 amino acids. The data were produced by immunoSEQ multiplex PCR, yet TCRdb's version contains in-frame clones alone and is incomplete. The sample consists of approximately 170,000 clones, less than 95% of them appearing once. The sample holds one count of this clone. No antigen is known for it. The chain links TRBV20-1 to TRBJ1-1; 8 bases agree with TRBD1. This specimen consisted of peripheral blood, obtained on day 0 of AZD1222 vaccination. This clonotype was obtained from an adult in good health. The CDR3: CSASGQGAGTEAFF. CDR3 nucleotide sequence: TGCAGTGCTAGTGGTCAGGGGGCAGGGACTGAAGCTTTCTTT.